This T cell receptor (beta chain) was captured in a study of blood T cell repertoires in COVID-19. Per the germline V gene, CDR1 is SNHLY and CDR2 is FYNNEI. The V gene end was trimmed by 4 bases and the J gene end by 3 bases; junction bases not matched to a gene: 18. The CDR3 is 19 residues long. Per the study methods: Amplification with reference gene primers provided the estimates of nucleated cell counts. Measured with immunoSEQ multiplex PCR; TCRdb has only the in-frame clones, and not every one. V and J calls and clone size follow that table, whereas D and trimming were derived from the DNA. The table includes roughly 330,000 clones, around nine tenths detected once. Participant reports of clinical history set cohort assignment. Resolution of symptoms, clearance, or two negative PCRs was present in recovered Cohort 3 donors.

The sequence came from a man aged 25-45 years who had recovered from COVID-19. Sequencing input: PBMCs or T cells enriched from blood (not recorded which). This chain connects TRBV2 to TRBJ2-5, with 9 positions matching TRBD1. As DNA, the CDR3 is TGTGCCAGCAGTGTAAGTCGCGGACAGGGGATGAGGAGGGAAGAGACCCAGTACTTC. Its translation is CASSVSRGQGMRREETQYF.